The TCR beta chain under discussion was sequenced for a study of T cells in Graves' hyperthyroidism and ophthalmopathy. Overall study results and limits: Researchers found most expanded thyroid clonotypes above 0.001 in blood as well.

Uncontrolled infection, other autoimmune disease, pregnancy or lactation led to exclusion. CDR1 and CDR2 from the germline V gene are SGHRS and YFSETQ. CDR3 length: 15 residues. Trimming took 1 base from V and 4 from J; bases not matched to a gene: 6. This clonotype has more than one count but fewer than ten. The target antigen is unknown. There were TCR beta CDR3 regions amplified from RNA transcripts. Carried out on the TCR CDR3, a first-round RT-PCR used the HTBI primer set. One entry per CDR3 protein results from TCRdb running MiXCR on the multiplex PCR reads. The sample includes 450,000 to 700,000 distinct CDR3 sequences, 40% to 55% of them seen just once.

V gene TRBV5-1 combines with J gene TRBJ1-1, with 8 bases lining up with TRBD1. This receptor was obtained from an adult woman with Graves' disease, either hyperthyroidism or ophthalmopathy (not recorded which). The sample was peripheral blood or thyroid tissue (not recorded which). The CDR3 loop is CASSLSSGGSTEAFF. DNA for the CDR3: TGCGCCAGCAGCTTGTCGTCAGGGGGCTCCACTGAAGCTTTCTTT.